This T cell receptor beta chain originates from a study of T cell changes during pregnancy in multiple sclerosis. The assay was immunoSEQ multiplex PCR, and TCRdb's table has in-frame clones only and misses some. The data show about 110,000 clones, 85% to 95% seen once. The CDR3 runs to 15 residues. Germline V gene sequence: CDR1 LNHNV, CDR2 YYDKDF (reference sequence). J lost 4 bases, V lost 0 bases, and 3 bases had no gene match. This rearrangement joins TRBV15 to TRBJ2-1; the match to TRBD1 covers 7 bases. The TCR sequence derives from a female donor with multiple sclerosis, enrolled in a pregnancy study. This sample comprised peripheral blood, obtained after pregnancy. The CDR3 coding sequence is TGTGCCACCAGCAGAGATACAGGGGCGTACAATGAGCAGTTCTTC. Residues: CATSRDTGAYNEQFF.